The rows below give T cell receptor beta chains drawn from one sample of a study of beta chain features in type 1 diabetes. The method was immunoSEQ multiplex PCR; TCRdb's version includes in-frame clones alone and lacks a portion of them. The profile covers fewer than 900,000 clones, with 17% appearing a single time and 0.02% to 0.03% taken by the ten largest. Sequencing was performed on naive CD4+ T cells from blood. These receptors were collected from a woman between 18 and 30 years old in good health. Both conserved end residues are part of each CDR3. The order of the fields is V gene, clone size, J gene, D gene, CDR3 protein, CDR3 DNA. A D gene is named only where the DNA matches it firmly. The listing skips clone size in some rows; elsewhere it reads once, few, many or a size class.

v_call: TRBV5-4; clone_size: .; j_call: TRBJ2-1; d_call: .; cdr3_aa: CASSYVGDEQFF; cdr3_nt: TGTGCCAGCAGCTACGTAGGCGATGAGCAGTTCTTC
v_call: TRBV4-2; clone_size: .; j_call: TRBJ2-3; d_call: .; cdr3_aa: CASSQGLRPTDTQYF; cdr3_nt: TGTGCCAGCAGCCAGGGGCTACGGCCCACAGATACGCAGTATTTT
v_call: TRBV7-2; clone_size: .; j_call: TRBJ1-1; d_call: .; cdr3_aa: CASSLGQWRDTEAFF; cdr3_nt: TGTGCCAGCAGCTTAGGACAATGGCGGGACACTGAAGCTTTCTTT
v_call: TRBV18; clone_size: many; j_call: TRBJ1-5; d_call: .; cdr3_aa: CASSPGENQPQHF; cdr3_nt: TGTGCCAGCTCACCAGGGGAGAATCAGCCCCAGCATTTT
v_call: TRBV21-1; clone_size: few; j_call: TRBJ2-7; d_call: .; cdr3_aa: CASSKPHPTGASSYEQYF; cdr3_nt: TGTGCCAGCAGCAAACCCCACCCGACAGGGGCGAGCTCCTACGAGCAGTACTTC
v_call: TRBV28; clone_size: .; j_call: TRBJ1-5; d_call: .; cdr3_aa: CASSPGLRMSGQPQHF; cdr3_nt: TGTGCCAGCAGCCCGGGTTTACGCATGTCCGGTCAGCCCCAGCATTTT
v_call: TRBV11-2; clone_size: few; j_call: TRBJ2-5; d_call: TRBD2; cdr3_aa: CASSLGLEKETQYF; cdr3_nt: TGTGCCAGCAGCCTGGGACTAGAAAAAGAGACCCAGTACTTC
v_call: TRBV27; clone_size: .; j_call: TRBJ2-3; d_call: TRBD2; cdr3_aa: CASSLAGVGTDTQYF; cdr3_nt: TGTGCCAGCAGTTTAGCGGGAGTGGGCACAGATACGCAGTATTTT
v_call: TRBV7-2; clone_size: .; j_call: TRBJ2-7; d_call: TRBD2; cdr3_aa: CASSGKRGSGRSYEQYF; cdr3_nt: TGTGCCAGCAGCGGGAAGCGGGGAAGCGGCCGATCCTACGAGCAGTACTTC
v_call: TRBV10-3; clone_size: few; j_call: TRBJ2-1; d_call: .; cdr3_aa: CAISGLRTYNEQFF; cdr3_nt: TGTGCCATCAGCGGACTCCGGACCTACAATGAGCAGTTCTTC
v_call: TRBV28; clone_size: .; j_call: TRBJ1-3; d_call: .; cdr3_aa: CASSFPSGNTIYF; cdr3_nt: TGTGCCAGCAGTTTTCCCTCTGGAAACACCATATATTTT
v_call: TRBV2; clone_size: .; j_call: TRBJ2-7; d_call: TRBD1; cdr3_aa: CASTQGASSEQYF; cdr3_nt: TGTGCCAGCACCCAGGGGGCATCGAGTGAGCAGTACTTC
v_call: TRBV28; clone_size: .; j_call: TRBJ2-7; d_call: .; cdr3_aa: CASSPQTSIRYEQYF; cdr3_nt: TGTGCCAGCAGTCCCCAGACGAGTATCAGGTACGAGCAGTACTTC
v_call: TRBV28; clone_size: few; j_call: TRBJ1-5; d_call: .; cdr3_aa: CASTGPNEPQHF; cdr3_nt: TGTGCCAGCACAGGGCCCAATGAGCCCCAGCATTTT